These 10 T cell receptor beta chains were all obtained from the same sample, sequenced in a study of T cells after yellow fever vaccination. Each CDR3 protein gets one entry after TCRdb re-called the 5' RACE reads with MiXCR. The data contain 150,000 to 200,000 distinct CDR3 sequences, over 7% of them singletons. The sequencing used CD8+ T cells sorted from PBMCs, collected 45 days after the yellow fever booster vaccination. The origin of the receptors is a man in his late teens or twenties who received the YFV17D yellow fever vaccine.

The chain joins TRBV10-2 to TRBJ1-5; D unclear. V was pared by 0 bases and J by 4 bases, with 7 bases between. CDR3 size: 14 residues. Germline-derived CDR1 and CDR2 are WSHSY and SAAADI. The CDR3: CASSESRDNQPQHF. CDR3 DNA: TGCGCCAGCAGTGAGTCGAGGGATAATCAGCCCCAGCATTTT.

The rearrangement links TRBV7-2 to TRBJ1-2; D might be TRBD1 (6 bases). This CDR3 is built from 16 residues. V lost 2 bases to trimming and J lost 5 bases, with 18 bases between them. CDR1 and CDR2 (germline): SGHTA, FQGNSA. The DNA for the CDR3 is TGTGCCAGCAGCTTAAGCCTGAGGACAGAACTTTATGGCTACACCTTC. It encodes CASSLSLRTELYGYTF.

This clonotype showed up just a few times. This chain links TRBV7-9 with TRBJ2-3, with D possibly TRBD2 on 5 matching bases. With 5 bases removed from V and 9 bases from J, the gap between germline ends came to 21 bases. The CDR3 is made up of 15 amino acids. Germline values: CDR1 SEHNR, CDR2 FQNEAQ (reference sequence). The DNA of the CDR3 is TGTGCCAGCAGCCCCAGGACTGGAGGAGATCGGACGCAGTATTTT. It yields the protein CASSPRTGGDRTQYF.

The chain recombines TRBV5-1 with TRBJ2-3; 7 nucleotides agree with TRBD1. Per the germline V gene, CDR1 is SGHRS and CDR2 is YFSETQ. CDR3 length equals 14 residues. J lost 2 bases, V lost 5 bases, and 5 bases had no gene match. CDR3 protein: CASRHRGYTDTQYF. In DNA, the CDR3 is TGCGCCAGCAGGCACAGGGGATACACAGATACGCAGTATTTT.

J is TRBJ2-7 and V is TRBV11-2, with 7 bases identical to TRBD1. V was pared by 5 bases and J by 1 base, with 5 bases of the junction left unmatched. This CDR3 is built from 14 residues. Germline loops: CDR1 SGHAT, CDR2 FQNNGV. CDR3 residues: CASSPGDRSYEQYV. In DNA, the CDR3 is TGTGCCAGCAGCCCTGGGGACAGATCCTACGAGCAGTACGTC.

The rearrangement links TRBV25-1 to TRBJ2-3; D gene unclear. V shed 3 bases and J shed 4 bases, with 5 bases lying between them. The CDR3 is made up of 12 amino acids. Germline assignment: CDR1 MGHDK and CDR2 SYGVNS. The CDR3 is CASSDNPDTQYF. CDR3 DNA sequence: TGTGCCAGCAGTGACAACCCAGATACGCAGTATTTT.

This clonotype was counted between two and nine times. The V and J genes are TRBV7-2 and TRBJ2-1, with D unclear. Per the germline V gene, CDR1 is SGHTA and CDR2 is FQGNSA. The CDR3 has 11 amino acids. V lost 7 bases and J lost 10, with 11 bases in between. The CDR3 sequence: CASIYSSEQFF. DNA of the CDR3: TGTGCCAGCATCTATTCTTCCGAGCAGTTCTTC.

V usage is TRBV11-2 and J usage is TRBJ2-1; 9 bases line up with TRBD1. CDR1 is SGHAT, CDR2 FQNNGV, per germline. This CDR3 spans 15 amino acids. The ends lost 1 base at V and 5 bases at J; junction bases unmatched: 3. The CDR3 region is CASSLVWTGDNEQFF. CDR3 nucleotide sequence: TGTGCCAGCAGCTTAGTCTGGACAGGGGACAATGAGCAGTTCTTC.

The rearrangement links TRBV24-1 to TRBJ2-1, with D possibly being TRBD2 (6 bases). Trimming took 4 bases from V and 9 from J, leaving 9 bases between them. This CDR3 has 12 residues. CDR1 is KGHDR, CDR2 SFDVKD, per germline. DNA for the CDR3: TGTGCCACCAGTGAGTTGGGGGGTGAGCAGTTCTTC. Protein product: CATSELGGEQFF.

The DNA of the CDR3 is TGCAGCGTTACAGGGGTAGACACTGAAGCTTTCTTT. It specifies CSVTGVDTEAFF. V usage is TRBV29-1 and J usage is TRBJ1-1; 7 bases align to TRBD1. From germline, CDR1 is SQVTM and CDR2 ANQGSEA. V lost 5 bases, J lost 3 bases, and 3 bases stayed unmatched. The CDR3 extends over 12 amino acids.